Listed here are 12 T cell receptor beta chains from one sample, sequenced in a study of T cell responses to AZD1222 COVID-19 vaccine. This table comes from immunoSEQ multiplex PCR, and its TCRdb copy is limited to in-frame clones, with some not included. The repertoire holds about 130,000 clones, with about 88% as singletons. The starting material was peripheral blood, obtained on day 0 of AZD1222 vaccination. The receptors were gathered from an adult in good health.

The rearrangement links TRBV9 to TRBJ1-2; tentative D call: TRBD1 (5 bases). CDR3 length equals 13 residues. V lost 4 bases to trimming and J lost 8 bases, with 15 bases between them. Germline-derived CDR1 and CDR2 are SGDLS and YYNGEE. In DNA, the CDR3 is TGTGCCAGCAGCCAACCCAGGGATTCCGGCTACACCTTC. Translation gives CASSQPRDSGYTF.

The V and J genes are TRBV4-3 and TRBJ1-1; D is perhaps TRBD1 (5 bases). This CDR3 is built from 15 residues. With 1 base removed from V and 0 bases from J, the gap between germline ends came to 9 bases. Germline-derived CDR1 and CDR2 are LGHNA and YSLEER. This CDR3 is CASSQGGGLNTEAFF. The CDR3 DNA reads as TGCGCCAGCAGCCAAGGGGGGGGTTTGAACACTGAAGCTTTCTTT.

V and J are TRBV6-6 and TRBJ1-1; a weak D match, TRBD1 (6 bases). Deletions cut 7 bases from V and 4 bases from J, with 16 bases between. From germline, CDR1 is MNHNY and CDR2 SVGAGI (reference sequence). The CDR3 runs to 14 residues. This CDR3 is CASILQGGGTEAFF. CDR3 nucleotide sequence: TGTGCCAGCATTTTACAGGGAGGGGGCACTGAAGCTTTCTTT.

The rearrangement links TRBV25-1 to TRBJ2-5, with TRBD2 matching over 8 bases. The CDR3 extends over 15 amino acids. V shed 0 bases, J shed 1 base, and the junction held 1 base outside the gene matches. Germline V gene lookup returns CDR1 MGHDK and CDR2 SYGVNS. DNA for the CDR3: TGTGCCAGCAGTGAATACACTAGCGGCCAAGAGACCCAGTACTTC. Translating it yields CASSEYTSGQETQYF. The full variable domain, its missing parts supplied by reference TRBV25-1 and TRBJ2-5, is EADIYQTPRYLVIGTGKKITLECSQTMGHDKMYWYQQDPGMELHLIHYSYGVNSTEKGDLSSESTVSRIRTEHFPLTLESARPSHTSQYLCASSEYTSGQETQYFGPGTRLLVL.

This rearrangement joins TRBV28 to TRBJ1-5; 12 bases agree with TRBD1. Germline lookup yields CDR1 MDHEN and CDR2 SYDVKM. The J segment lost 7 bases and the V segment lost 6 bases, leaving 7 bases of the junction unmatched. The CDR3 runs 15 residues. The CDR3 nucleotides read TGTGCCAGCAGGGGGGGACAGGGGGCGCGACAGCCCCAGCATTTT. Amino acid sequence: CASRGGQGARQPQHF.

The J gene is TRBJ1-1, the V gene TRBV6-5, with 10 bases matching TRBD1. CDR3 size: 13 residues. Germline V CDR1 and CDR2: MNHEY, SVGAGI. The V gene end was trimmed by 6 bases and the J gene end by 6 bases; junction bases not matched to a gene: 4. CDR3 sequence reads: CASRRDRGSEAFF. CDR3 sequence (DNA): TGTGCCAGCAGACGGGACAGGGGATCTGAAGCTTTCTTT.

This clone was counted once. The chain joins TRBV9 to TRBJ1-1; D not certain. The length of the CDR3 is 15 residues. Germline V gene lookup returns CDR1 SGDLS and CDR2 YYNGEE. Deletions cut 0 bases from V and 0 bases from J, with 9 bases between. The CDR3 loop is CASSVASLMNTEAFF. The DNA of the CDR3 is TGTGCCAGCAGCGTAGCCAGTCTCATGAACACTGAAGCTTTCTTT.

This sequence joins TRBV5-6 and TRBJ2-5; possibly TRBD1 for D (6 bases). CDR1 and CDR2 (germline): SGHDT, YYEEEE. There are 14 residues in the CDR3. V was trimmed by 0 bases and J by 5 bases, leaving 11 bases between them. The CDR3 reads CASSLVGAGETQYF. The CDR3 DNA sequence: TGTGCCAGCAGCTTGGTGGGGGCTGGGGAGACCCAGTACTTC.

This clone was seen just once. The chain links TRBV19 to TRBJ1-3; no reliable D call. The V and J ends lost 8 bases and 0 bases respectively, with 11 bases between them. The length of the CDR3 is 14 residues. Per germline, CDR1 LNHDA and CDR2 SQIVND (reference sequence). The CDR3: CASGKGVSGNTIYF. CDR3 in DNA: TGTGCCAGTGGGAAGGGAGTCTCTGGAAACACCATATATTTT.

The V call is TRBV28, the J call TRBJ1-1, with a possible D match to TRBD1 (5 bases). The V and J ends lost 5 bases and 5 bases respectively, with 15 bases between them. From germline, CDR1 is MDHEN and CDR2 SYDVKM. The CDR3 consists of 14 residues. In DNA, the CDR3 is TGTGCCAGCAGTCATCCCGACAGAGAGACTGAAGCTTTCTTT. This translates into CASSHPDRETEAFF.

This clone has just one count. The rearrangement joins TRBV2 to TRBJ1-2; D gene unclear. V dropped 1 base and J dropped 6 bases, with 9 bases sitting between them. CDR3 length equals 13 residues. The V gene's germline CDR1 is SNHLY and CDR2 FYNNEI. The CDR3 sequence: CASSEGFLDGYTF. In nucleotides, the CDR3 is TGTGCCAGCAGTGAAGGGTTTTTGGATGGCTACACCTTC.

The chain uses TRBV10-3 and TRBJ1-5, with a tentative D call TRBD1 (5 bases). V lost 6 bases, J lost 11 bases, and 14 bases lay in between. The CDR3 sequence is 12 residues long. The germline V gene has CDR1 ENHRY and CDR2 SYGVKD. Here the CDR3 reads CAIRGPGRAQHF. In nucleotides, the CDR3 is TGTGCCATCAGGGGGCCGGGTCGGGCCCAGCATTTT.